These T cell receptor beta chains were read from a single sample in a study of T-cell memory formation after mild COVID-19. One entry per CDR3 protein results from TCRdb running MiXCR on the 5' RACE reads. The sample gives 250,000 or so distinct CDR3 sequences, 8% to 9.5% of which show up once; roughly 21% is in the top ten. Specimen: PBMCs or a T cell subset sorted from them (not recorded which). Every receptor here comes from a man younger than 30 who had mild COVID-19 (a few samples of this study predate the infection). Cell type and time point are not known. Each CDR3 is given with its conserved first and last residue. D genes are given only for firm matches. Clone size is stated in some rows and not others, as once, few, many or a class when expanded.

size | D | J | V | DNA | CDR3
. | . | TRBJ2-7 | TRBV11-2 | TGTGCCAGCAGCTATTCCGGGGTCTCCTACGAGCAGTACTTC | CASSYSGVSYEQYF
. | . | TRBJ2-5 | TRBV7-2 | TGTGCCAGCAGCTACCTCTTTACCCAGTACTTC | CASSYLFTQYF
once | . | TRBJ2-5 | TRBV4-1 | TGCGCCAGCAGCCAAGATCGGCAGTACCAAGAGACCCAGTACTTC | CASSQDRQYQETQYF
many | . | TRBJ2-7 | TRBV12-3/TRBV12-4 | TGTGCCAGCAGCCTCACTTTCCGGGGTGACGAGCAGTACTTC | CASSLTFRGDEQYF
many | . | TRBJ1-4 | TRBV29-1 | TGCAGCGTCACAGGGAAATCAACTAATGAAAAACTGTTTTTT | CSVTGKSTNEKLFF
. | . | TRBJ2-1 | TRBV9 | TGTGCCAGCAGCGTAGGTTCGGGGGGCACTGAGCAGTTCTTC | CASSVGSGGTEQFF
few | TRBD1 | TRBJ1-2 | TRBV4-1 | TGCGCCAGCAGCCAAGGAGGGGGCCCATCAAGGGGCTACACCTTC | CASSQGGGPSRGYTF
few | . | TRBJ1-5 | TRBV20-1 | TGCAGTGCTCCCAGGGGTAATCAGCCCCAGCATTTT | CSAPRGNQPQHF
. | . | TRBJ1-5 | TRBV7-9 | TGTGCCAGCAGCCCTGGGGACGGTCAGCCCCAGCATTTT | CASSPGDGQPQHF
many | TRBD2 | TRBJ2-7 | TRBV3-1 | TGTGCCAGCAGCCAGACGGGGGGGCTCTACGAGCAGTACTTC | CASSQTGGLYEQYF
. | TRBD1 | TRBJ1-1 | TRBV11-2 | TGTGCCAGCAGCTTAGGGGTCAGGGGGTACACTGAAGCTTTCTTT | CASSLGVRGYTEAFF
. | . | TRBJ1-1 | TRBV5-1 | TGCGCCAGCAGCTTGCTCGCAGAACAAAACACTGAAGCTTTCTTT | CASSLLAEQNTEAFF
many | . | TRBJ2-1 | TRBV11-1 | TGTGCCAGCAGCCCGGACAGCTCCTACAATGAGCAGTTCTTC | CASSPDSSYNEQFF
. | TRBD2 | TRBJ2-1 | TRBV7-2 | TGTGCCAGCAGCTTTGGGCCTCTCCGGGGGGGCGAGCAGTTCTTC | CASSFGPLRGGEQFF
medium-sized | TRBD2 | TRBJ2-5 | TRBV27 | TGTGCCAGCAGGACCTATAGCGGGGGGGCCCGGGAGACCCAGTACTTC | CASRTYSGGARETQYF
few | . | TRBJ2-7 | TRBV11-2 | TGTGCCAGCAGCCCTATAACGGGCGGGGTGGAATACGAGCAGTACTTC | CASSPITGGVEYEQYF
. | . | TRBJ2-7 | TRBV7-8 | TGTGCCAGCAGCTTTGGGGGGACCTCCTACGAGCAGTACTTC | CASSFGGTSYEQYF
few | TRBD2 | TRBJ2-7 | TRBV20-1 | TGCAGTGCTAGAGTTCGCGGGGGGAGTTACGAGCAGTACTTC | CSARVRGGSYEQYF
. | . | TRBJ2-7 | TRBV12-3/TRBV12-4 | TGTGCCAGCAGTTTAATCCCCGGACTCCATGCTTTC | CASSLIPGLHAF
. | . | TRBJ1-3 | TRBV6-1 | TGTGCCAGCAGTGCTGCTGGAAACACCATATATTTT | CASSAAGNTIYF
many | TRBD2 | TRBJ2-3 | TRBV4-2 | TGTGCCAGCAGCCACACATCCAGAGCGGGGAGCACAGATACGCAGTATTTT | CASSHTSRAGSTDTQYF
few | . | TRBJ1-1 | TRBV25-1 | TGTGCCAGCAGTGAGCTGGGCACTGAAGCTTTCTTT | CASSELGTEAFF
few | . | TRBJ2-2 | TRBV7-2 | TGTGCCAGCAGAACTACCGGGACGGGAAACACCGGGGAGCTGTTTTTT | CASRTTGTGNTGELFF
few | . | TRBJ2-2 | TRBV5-4 | TGTGCCAGCAGCTTGCCGGGGGCCGGGGAGCTGTTTTTT | CASSLPGAGELFF
few | . | TRBJ2-3 | TRBV29-1 | TGCAGCGTTGAAGGCGGTGACACTACTAGCACAGATACGCAGTATTTT | CSVEGGDTTSTDTQYF
. | . | TRBJ2-3 | TRBV20-1 | TGCAGTGCTAATGGACCAGATACGCAGTATTTT | CSANGPDTQYF
. | . | TRBJ2-1 | TRBV24-1 | TGTGCCACCAGTGATAACGGACTACCGTCGTACAATGAGCAGTTCTTC | CATSDNGLPSYNEQFF
few | TRBD1 | TRBJ1-2 | TRBV7-2 | TGTGCCAGCAGCTGGGACAGGGTGAATGGCTACACCTTC | CASSWDRVNGYTF
many | TRBD1 | TRBJ2-2 | TRBV5-1 | TGCGCCAGCAGCAATTGGCCTTCGGACAGGGGGACCTCCGGGGAGCTGTTTTTT | CASSNWPSDRGTSGELFF
few | TRBD1 | TRBJ2-3 | TRBV7-2 | TGTGCCAGCAGCTCCACAGGGGGCGGACTCGTCGATACGCAGTATTTT | CASSSTGGGLVDTQYF
few | TRBD1 | TRBJ1-2 | TRBV12-3/TRBV12-4 | TGTGCCAGCAGCGACCGGGACAGGGGGCATGGTGGCTACACCTTC | CASSDRDRGHGGYTF
. | TRBD1 | TRBJ1-5 | TRBV7-9 | TGTGCCAGCAGCCCGGGACAGGGCTTTCAGCCCCAGCATTTT | CASSPGQGFQPQHF
few | . | TRBJ2-3 | TRBV7-9 | TGTGCCAGCAGCTTTTCCGTCTCTGTTCGCGCAGATACGCAGTATTTT | CASSFSVSVRADTQYF
few | . | TRBJ2-7 | TRBV7-2 | TGTGCCAGCAGCCCATCGACAGACTACGAGCAGTACTTC | CASSPSTDYEQYF
. | . | TRBJ2-1 | TRBV7-9 | TGTGCCAGCAGCTTAGTTGGTGGTTTTGTTGAGCAGTTCTTC | CASSLVGGFVEQFF
. | . | TRBJ1-5 | TRBV7-2 | TGTGCCAGCAGCCCGGACAACCCCAATCAGCCCCAGCATTTT | CASSPDNPNQPQHF
few | . | TRBJ1-1 | TRBV7-9 | TGTGCCAGCAGCCCCGCGGGGCTCTACACTGAAGCTTTCTTT | CASSPAGLYTEAFF
many | . | TRBJ2-1 | TRBV27 | TGTGCCAGCAGTTTAGAGGGCCCCTACAATGAGCAGTTCTTC | CASSLEGPYNEQFF
. | TRBD1 | TRBJ1-6 | TRBV5-4 | TGTGCCAGCAGCCTCGGGACAGGGGTTTTCTGGTCACCCCTCCACTTT | CASSLGTGVFWSPLHF
many | TRBD1 | TRBJ2-3 | TRBV29-1 | TGCAGCGTTGAGATATTGCTCGGACAGGGGGTTCCGGATACGCAGTATTTT | CSVEILLGQGVPDTQYF
. | TRBD2 | TRBJ2-2 | TRBV5-1 | TGCGCCAGCAGCTCTATCCGGGGGGACCGGGGAGAGCTGTTTTTT | CASSSIRGDRGELFF
few | . | TRBJ2-7 | TRBV3-1 | TGTGCCAGCAGCCAAGCCCCTAGGGACCACGAGCAGTACTTC | CASSQAPRDHEQYF
few | . | TRBJ1-2 | TRBV7-9 | TGTGCCAGCAGCTTGCCTGCCAGGGGAGATAACTATGGCTACACCTTC | CASSLPARGDNYGYTF
few | TRBD1 | TRBJ2-2 | TRBV5-1 | TGCGCCAGCAGCTCGACAGGGGGAATCACCGGGGAGCTGTTTTTT | CASSSTGGITGELFF
. | TRBD2 | TRBJ2-5 | TRBV27 | TGTGCCAGCAGTTCCGGGACTAGCGGGGGCCTCTTCCAAGAGACCCAGTACTTC | CASSSGTSGGLFQETQYF
. | TRBD2 | TRBJ2-3 | TRBV4-1 | TGCGTCAGCAGCCAAGGCGGGCTAGCGGATTCCACAGATACGCAGTATTTT | CVSSQGGLADSTDTQYF
few | . | TRBJ1-2 | TRBV5-1 | TGCGCCAGCAGCTTGGATTCCAGAGGCGGCTACACCTTC | CASSLDSRGGYTF
few | . | TRBJ2-2 | TRBV4-3 | TGCGCCAGCAGCCTGGCCGAGCGGGCCGGGGAGCTGTTTTTT | CASSLAERAGELFF